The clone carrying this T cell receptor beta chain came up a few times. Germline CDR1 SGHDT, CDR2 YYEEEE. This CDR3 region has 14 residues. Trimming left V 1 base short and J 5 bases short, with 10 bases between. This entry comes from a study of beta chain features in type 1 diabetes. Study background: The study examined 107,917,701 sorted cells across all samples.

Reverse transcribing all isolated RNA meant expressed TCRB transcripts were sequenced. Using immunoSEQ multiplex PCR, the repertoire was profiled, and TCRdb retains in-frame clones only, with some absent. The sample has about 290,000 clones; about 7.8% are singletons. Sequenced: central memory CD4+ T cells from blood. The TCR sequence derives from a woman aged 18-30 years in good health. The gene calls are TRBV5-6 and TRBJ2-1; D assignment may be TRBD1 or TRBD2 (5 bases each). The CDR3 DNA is TGTGCCAGCAGCTTGTCAGGGAGACACAATGAGCAGTTCTTC. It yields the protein CASSLSGRHNEQFF.